These 26 T cell receptor beta chains originate from one sample sequenced in a study of T cell responses to AZD1222 COVID-19 vaccine (dated by TCRdb to the early 2020s). Library preparation was by the immunoSEQ multiplex PCR assay. This immuneACCESS table, as held by TCRdb, lists in-frame sequences with V and J called but not all clones. Of the missing ones, under half trace to an unresolved V gene in checked studies; the others have no known cause. A total of about 90,000 clones appear in this sample, 75% to 90% of them only once. The leading ten clones occupy more than 5% of the sample. This specimen's time point label, interpreted: about 28 days (+/-7) after the second vaccine dose. The material was peripheral blood, obtained 28 days after the second AZD1222 dose. The receptor set was obtained from an adult who received the AZD1222 COVID-19 vaccine.

The gene calls are TRBV7-3 and TRBJ2-1; TRBD1 might be the D (5 bases). The CDR3 loop spans 15 amino acids. The V and J ends lost 3 bases and 10 bases respectively, with 19 bases between them. CDR1 and CDR2 (germline): SGHTA, FQGTGA. CDR3 DNA sequence: TGTGCCAGCAGCTTCAATCCAGGGAACCACCCCGAGCAGTTCTTC. This sequence encodes CASSFNPGNHPEQFF. The full variable domain, in which reference TRBV7-3 and TRBJ2-1 provide the parts outside the CDR3, is GAGVSQTPSNKVTEKGKYVELRCDPISGHTALYWYRQSLGQGPEFLIYFQGTGAADDSGLPNDRFFAVRPEGSVSTLKIQRTERGDSAVYLCASSFNPGNHPEQFFGPGTRLTVL.

The CDR3 region is CASSLTGAATEAFF. The CDR3 DNA sequence: TGTGCCAGCAGTCTCACAGGGGCTGCCACTGAAGCTTTCTTT. The V gene is TRBV27, the J gene TRBJ1-1; 7 bases are shared with TRBD1. The germline CDR1 and CDR2 sequences are MNHEY and SMNVEV (reference sequence). V shed 5 bases, J shed 4 bases, and the junction held 7 bases outside the gene matches. The CDR3 runs 14 residues.

This chain joins TRBV5-1 and TRBJ2-7; D might be TRBD1 (6 bases). Germline lookup yields CDR1 SGHRS and CDR2 YFSETQ. CDR3 size: 13 residues. V lost 5 bases, J lost 5 bases, and 14 bases lay in between. CDR3 DNA sequence: TGCGCCAGCAGTCACAGCACAGGGAACGAGCAGTACTTC. It yields the protein CASSHSTGNEQYF.

The chain recombines TRBV9 with TRBJ1-5; the D is unclear. CDR3 length equals 15 residues. Trimming left V 0 bases short and J 4 bases short, with 11 bases between. CDR1 and CDR2 (germline): SGDLS, YYNGEE. CDR3 residues: CASSVGSGNNQPQHF. The CDR3 nucleotides read TGTGCCAGCAGCGTAGGGTCGGGGAATAATCAGCCCCAGCATTTT.

V is TRBV7-6 and J is TRBJ2-1; 9 bases agree with TRBD2. V shed 7 bases and J 9 bases; nucleotides not matched to a gene: 13. The CDR3 spans 15 residues. Germline V gene data show CDR1 as SGHVS and CDR2 as FNYEAQ. The CDR3 DNA reads TGTGCCAGCATTATGGGCCTAGCGGGGACGGGTGAGCAGTTCTTC. Its translation: CASIMGLAGTGEQFF.

The chain combines TRBV7-2 with TRBJ1-1; D gene ambiguous. The ends were cut back, 1 base at V and 2 bases at J, with 8 bases in the middle. Germline loops: CDR1 SGHTA, CDR2 FQGNSA. The CDR3 loop spans 14 amino acids. In nucleotides, the CDR3 is TGTGCCAGCAGCTTAGTGGCAGTAAACACTGAAGCTTTCTTT. It is translated as CASSLVAVNTEAFF. Full variable domain (missing parts from reference TRBV7-2 and TRBJ1-1): GAGVSQSPSNKVTEKGKDVELRCDPISGHTALYWYRQSLGQGLEFLIYFQGNSAPDKSGLPSDRFSAERTGGSVSTLTIQRTQQEDSAVYLCASSLVAVNTEAFFGQGTRLTVV.

The genes are TRBV3-1 (or the pseudogene TRBV3-2) and TRBJ1-2; D is unresolved. The CDR3 runs to 14 residues. Trimming cost V 0 bases and J 6 bases, with 11 bases left between them. CDR1 LGHDT and CDR2 YNNKEL come from the germline V gene (reference sequence). The CDR3 is CASSQDNNGHGYTF. The CDR3 DNA sequence: TGTGCCAGCAGCCAAGATAACAACGGTCATGGCTACACCTTC.

The genes are TRBV4-3 and TRBJ1-2; D gene ambiguous. There are 13 residues in the CDR3. Germline V gene lookup returns CDR1 LGHNA and CDR2 YSLEER. Trimming removed 3 bases from V and 6 bases from J, with 11 bases in between. CDR3 residues: CASSQTVSHGYTF. CDR3 coding DNA: TGCGCCAGCAGCCAGACCGTTTCGCATGGCTACACCTTC.

The V and J genes are TRBV4-3 and TRBJ1-1; TRBD1 might be the D (5 bases). The CDR3 is made up of 16 amino acids. In germline, CDR1 is LGHNA, CDR2 YSLEER. V lost 3 bases to trimming and J lost 6 bases, with 20 bases between them. CDR3 residues: CASSQRGTETFAEAFF. CDR3 coding DNA: TGCGCCAGCAGCCAGAGGGGCACGGAGACCTTCGCTGAAGCTTTCTTT.

The J gene is TRBJ1-1, the V gene TRBV11-3; D unclear. Germline lookup yields CDR1 SGHNT and CDR2 YENEEA. This CDR3 spans 9 amino acids. V dropped 9 bases and J dropped 8 bases, with 7 bases sitting between them. In DNA form, the CDR3 reads TGTGCCAGACTAAAAGAAGCTTTCTTT. Translating gives CARLKEAFF.

This chain joins TRBV11-3 and TRBJ1-1; no clear D. The V end was cut by 2 bases, the J end by 1 base, with 5 bases between. The CDR3 covers 13 residues. The germline gives CDR1 SGHNT, CDR2 YENEEA. CDR3 coding DNA: TGTGCCAGCAGCTTACAGACGAACACTGAAGCTTTCTTT. Its translation: CASSLQTNTEAFF.

The chain joins TRBV2 to TRBJ1-4, with TRBD1 as a possible D gene (5 bases). The CDR3 consists of 14 residues. Germline V gene lookup returns CDR1 SNHLY and CDR2 FYNNEI. Trimming pared 7 bases from V and 2 bases from J, leaving 11 bases between. CDR3: CASNPGSTNEKLFF. The DNA of the CDR3 is TGTGCCAGCAACCCAGGGTCCACTAATGAAAAACTGTTTTTT.

V is TRBV7-2 and J is TRBJ2-3; D perhaps matches TRBD1 (5 bases). CDR1 SGHTA and CDR2 FQGNSA come from the germline V gene. This CDR3 spans 15 amino acids. V was clipped by 5 bases and J by 6 bases, with 18 bases between them. The CDR3 loop is CASSPAYVTVDTQYF. In DNA form, the CDR3 reads TGTGCCAGCAGCCCGGCATACGTGACAGTGGATACGCAGTATTTT.

V is TRBV13 and J is TRBJ1-2, with D possibly being TRBD1 (6 bases). The CDR3 is made up of 16 amino acids. Trimming removed 5 bases at V and 6 bases at J, with 22 bases between. The germline CDR1 and CDR2 sequences are PRHDT and FYEKMQ (reference sequence). The CDR3 here is CASSPRQVHPGDGYTF. The DNA of the CDR3 is TGTGCCAGCAGCCCTAGACAGGTCCACCCTGGGGATGGCTACACCTTC.

This clone was detected once. The chain links TRBV4-2 to TRBJ2-7, with D perhaps TRBD2 (7 bases). Trimming pared 3 bases from V and 5 bases from J, leaving 23 bases between. Germline V gives CDR1 LGHNA, CDR2 YNFKEQ. The CDR3 spans 17 residues. CDR3 sequence (DNA): TGTGCCAGCAGCCAGAACTTGGGGGGGGCTCTTTTCCACGAGCAGTACTTC. Translating it yields CASSQNLGGALFHEQYF.

This chain links TRBV4-3 with TRBJ2-7; 9 bases match TRBD1. The V segment lost 5 bases and the J segment 5 bases; nucleotides outside the gene matches: 13. Germline V gene sequence: CDR1 LGHNA, CDR2 YSLEER. This CDR3 has 16 amino acids. DNA for the CDR3: TGCGCCAGCAGCGGGGTGCTCGAGGACAGGGGCGACGAGCAGTACTTC. This sequence encodes CASSGVLEDRGDEQYF.

The V and J genes are TRBV14 and TRBJ1-2; no definite D call. The germline V and J ends were trimmed by 0 bases and 4 bases, with 15 bases remaining between them. Per the germline V gene, CDR1 is SGHDN and CDR2 is FVKESK. The CDR3 sequence is 16 residues long. CDR3 coding DNA: TGTGCCAGCAGCCAAGATGGCAAACTGGGCGGCTATGGCTACACCTTC. This codes for CASSQDGKLGGYGYTF. Using reference TRBV14 and TRBJ1-2 for the parts outside the CDR3, the full variable domain is EAGVTQFPSHSVIEKGQTVTLRCDPISGHDNLYWYRRVMGKEIKFLLHFVKESKQDESGMPNNRFLAERTGGTYSTLKVQPAELEDSGVYFCASSQDGKLGGYGYTFGSGTRLTVV.

The chain recombines TRBV3-1 (or the pseudogene TRBV3-2) with TRBJ1-2; 7 bases are shared with TRBD1. The V segment lost 2 bases and the J segment 7 bases; nucleotides outside the gene matches: 7. The germline CDR1 and CDR2 sequences are LGHDT and YNNKEL (reference sequence). This CDR3 contains 14 residues. CDR3 loop: CASSQRQGSSGYTF. Written as DNA, the CDR3 is TGTGCCAGCAGCCAAAGACAGGGTTCCTCTGGCTACACCTTC.

The chain employs TRBV18 and TRBJ1-3; D unclear. V was trimmed by 1 base and J by 4 bases, leaving 14 bases between them. Looked up from germline, CDR1 is KGHSH and CDR2 is LQKENI. CDR3 length equals 16 residues. For the CDR3, the DNA is TGTGCCAGCTCACCACTCGATGGATCAGCAGGAAACACCATATATTTT. This encodes CASSPLDGSAGNTIYF. Variable domain in full (rest from reference TRBV18 and TRBJ1-3): NAGVMQNPRHLVRRRGQEARLRCSPMKGHSHVYWYRQLPEEGLKFMVYLQKENIIDESGMPKERFSAEFPKEGPSILRIQQVVRGDSAAYFCASSPLDGSAGNTIYFGEGSWLTVV.

The V call is TRBV4-2, the J call TRBJ1-5; tentatively, D is TRBD1 (6 bases). Germline V lookup: CDR1 LGHNA, CDR2 YNFKEQ. The V and J ends lost 4 bases and 3 bases respectively, with 13 bases between them. The CDR3 totals 15 residues. The CDR3 sequence: CASSPYRGLNQPQHF. CDR3 nucleotide sequence: TGTGCCAGCAGCCCTTATCGGGGGCTCAATCAGCCCCAGCATTTT.

This clone was detected only once. The rearrangement joins TRBV25-1 to TRBJ1-2; 11 bases map to TRBD1. The CDR3 consists of 15 residues. Germline assignment: CDR1 MGHDK and CDR2 SYGVNS. Unmatched junction bases numbered 5, after V lost 5 bases and J lost 3 bases. The CDR3 sequence: CASSIPGQGDYGYTF. In DNA form, the CDR3 reads TGTGCCAGCAGTATACCGGGACAGGGGGACTATGGCTACACCTTC.

The chain links TRBV28 to TRBJ1-6, with D unresolved. Trimming removed 6 bases from V and 8 bases from J, with 20 bases in between. The CDR3 runs to 16 residues. The germline V gene has CDR1 MDHEN and CDR2 SYDVKM. This chain's CDR3 is CASRPTFRADHSPLHF. The CDR3 DNA reads as TGTGCCAGCAGACCTACCTTCCGGGCTGACCATTCACCCCTCCACTTT. Complete variable domain (other parts from reference TRBV28 and TRBJ1-6): DVKVTQSSRYLVKRTGEKVFLECVQDMDHENMFWYRQDPGLGLRLIYFSYDVKMKEKGDIPEGYSVSREKKERFSLILESASTNQTSMYLCASRPTFRADHSPLHFGNGTRLTVT.

This chain joins TRBV28 and TRBJ1-6; 9 nucleotides agree with TRBD1. Trimming removed 6 bases from V and 9 bases from J; junction bases left unmatched: 9. There are 15 residues in the CDR3. CDR1 is MDHEN and CDR2 is SYDVKM in the germline V gene. The CDR3 loop is CASSLQGQGVSPLHF. CDR3 coding DNA: TGTGCCAGCAGCCTACAGGGACAGGGAGTTTCACCCCTCCACTTT.

The DNA of the CDR3 is TGTGCCAGCAGCCGAGGGGGGATGAACACTGAAGCTTTCTTT. Protein sequence: CASSRGGMNTEAFF. The chain employs TRBV13 and TRBJ1-1; D is perhaps TRBD1 (6 bases). Germline V lookup: CDR1 PRHDT, CDR2 FYEKMQ (reference sequence). V lost 5 bases, J lost 0 bases, and 10 bases lay in between. The CDR3 spans 14 residues.

V is TRBV6-2 or TRBV6-3 and J is TRBJ2-1; no reliable D call. Germline V CDR1 and CDR2: MNHEY, SVGEGT. The germline V and J ends were trimmed by 6 bases and 7 bases, with 4 bases remaining between them. CDR3 size: 10 residues. The CDR3 DNA sequence: TGTGCCAGCAGCAATAATGAGCAGTTCTTC. This encodes CASSNNEQFF.

The rearrangement links TRBV28 to TRBJ1-2; the D gene is possibly TRBD1 (6 bases). Germline V CDR1 and CDR2: MDHEN, SYDVKM. The CDR3 has 14 amino acids. The V gene lost 4 bases and the J gene lost 8 bases, with 17 bases spanning the gap. CDR3 nucleotide sequence: TGTGCCAGCAGTTCTCCAAGTCAGGGGAGGGGCTACACCTTC. Its translation: CASSSPSQGRGYTF.